Each of the 30 T cell receptor beta chains below was sequenced from the same sample in a study of blood T cell repertoires in COVID-19. TCRdb's copy holds only in-frame clones and misses some; the assay was immunoSEQ multiplex PCR. The repertoire holds approximately 300,000 clones, with around 86% as singletons. The source material was peripheral blood. The receptor set was obtained from a man aged 50-60 years with active or convalescent COVID-19.

The V call is TRBV28, the J call TRBJ2-7, with 14 nucleotides matching TRBD2. The CDR3 contains 18 residues. Trimming took 5 bases from V and 7 from J; bases not matched to a gene: 16. From germline, CDR1 is MDHEN and CDR2 SYDVKM. This chain's CDR3 is CASSTRTSGRLRVGEQYF. Here the CDR3 DNA reads TGTGCCAGCAGTACCCGGACTAGCGGGAGGCTCAGAGTAGGGGAGCAGTACTTC.

J is TRBJ1-1 and V is TRBV19, with 8 nucleotides matching TRBD1. V trimming: 6 bases; J trimming: 4 bases; junction bases outside the gene matches: 7. The CDR3 runs to 14 residues. CDR1 LNHDA and CDR2 SQIVND come from the germline V gene (reference sequence). CDR3 DNA: TGTGCCAGTAGCGAGCAGGGGGCAGGCACTGAAGCTTTCTTT. This sequence encodes CASSEQGAGTEAFF.

CDR3 protein: CASSHWPETQYF. The CDR3 DNA sequence: TGTGCCAGCAGCCACTGGCCCGAGACCCAGTACTTC. The rearrangement joins TRBV3-1 (or the pseudogene TRBV3-2) to TRBJ2-5; D not certain. CDR3 size: 12 residues. V shed 3 bases and J shed 5 bases, with 7 bases lying between them. From germline, CDR1 is LGHDT and CDR2 YNNKEL (reference sequence).

This clone was counted a single time. The chain employs TRBV11-3 and TRBJ2-5, with D maybe TRBD1 (6 bases). V was cut by 5 bases and J by 1 base, with 11 bases left in between. The CDR3 runs 14 residues. Germline CDR1 reads SGHNT; CDR2 reads YENEEA. In DNA form, the CDR3 reads TGTGCCAGCAGCCAAGGGGGTCGCCAAGAGACCCAGTACTTC. This gives the protein CASSQGGRQETQYF.

The V and J genes are TRBV18 and TRBJ2-7, with 11 nucleotides matching TRBD2. CDR3 length: 14 residues. CDR1 is KGHSH and CDR2 is LQKENI in the germline V gene. Trimming cost V 2 bases and J 3 bases; bases outside gene matches: 0. The CDR3 DNA follows: TGTGCCAGCTCACCAGGACTAGCGGGCTACGAGCAGTACTTC. Translation gives CASSPGLAGYEQYF.

J is TRBJ1-1 and V is TRBV3-1 (or the pseudogene TRBV3-2); 7 bases fit TRBD1. After removal of 8 bases from V and 4 bases from J, the junction contained 7 bases not matched to a gene. The CDR3 runs to 13 residues. Germline CDR1 reads LGHDT; CDR2 reads YNNKEL (reference sequence). This chain's CDR3 is CASLQGGGTEAFF. The CDR3 region has the DNA TGTGCCAGCCTACAAGGGGGCGGCACTGAAGCTTTCTTT.

CDR3: CASSLSGASYNEQFF. The DNA for the CDR3 is TGCGCCAGCAGCTTGAGTGGTGCGTCCTACAATGAGCAGTTCTTC. This chain uses TRBV5-1 with TRBJ2-1; D ambiguous. CDR1 and CDR2 from the germline V gene are SGHRS and YFSETQ. This CDR3 has 15 amino acids. The V end was cut by 1 base, the J end by 1 base, with 9 bases between.

The gene calls are TRBV11-3 and TRBJ1-1; the match to TRBD1 covers 9 bases. This CDR3 is built from 14 residues. Germline loops: CDR1 SGHNT, CDR2 YENEEA. Trimming at V came to 8 bases and at J to 5 bases, leaving 9 bases not matched to a gene. CDR3 amino acids: CASHTGGGRTEAFF. The CDR3 DNA sequence: TGTGCCAGCCATACAGGGGGCGGGAGAACTGAAGCTTTCTTT.

This clone was seen a single time. The genes are TRBV4-3 and TRBJ1-6; 7 positions match TRBD1. The trim removed 0 bases at V and 8 bases at J, leaving 10 bases unmatched. CDR1 LGHNA and CDR2 YSLEER come from the germline V gene. The CDR3 sequence is 17 residues long. The CDR3 DNA follows: TGCGCCAGCAGCCAAGATAGGCAGACAGGGTGGGATTCACCCCTCCACTTT. It specifies CASSQDRQTGWDSPLHF.

This chain connects TRBV5-1 to TRBJ1-1; weak D call: TRBD1 (5 bases). The CDR3 spans 15 residues. Germline loops: CDR1 SGHRS, CDR2 YFSETQ. V shed 4 bases and J shed 5 bases, with 18 bases lying between them. The DNA of the CDR3 is TGCGCCAGCAGCCGCGTTGCCGGGGGACGAACTGAAGCTTTCTTT. It yields the protein CASSRVAGGRTEAFF. Combining the CDR3 with reference TRBV5-1 and TRBJ1-1 gives the whole variable domain KAGVTQTPRYLIKTRGQQVTLSCSPISGHRSVSWYQQTPGQGLQFLFEYFSETQRNKGNFPGRFSGRQFSNSRSEMNVSTLELGDSALYLCASSRVAGGRTEAFFGQGTRLTVV.

V gene TRBV16 combines with J gene TRBJ2-7; a weak D match, TRBD1 (6 bases). Germline V gives CDR1 KGHSY, CDR2 FQNENV. The length of the CDR3 is 14 residues. V lost 4 bases to trimming and J lost 4 bases, with 14 bases between them. CDR3: CASSPRDKAYEQYF. The DNA of the CDR3 is TGTGCCAGCAGCCCTCGGGACAAGGCGTACGAGCAGTACTTC.

This chain uses TRBV19 with TRBJ2-2; TRBD1 might be the D (6 bases). The germline gives CDR1 LNHDA, CDR2 SQIVND (reference sequence). This CDR3 region has 15 residues. The V end lost 3 bases, the J end lost 6 bases, and 14 bases lay between the germline ends. The CDR3 bases are TGTGCCAGTAGTATCTTCACAGGGATCCCCGGGGAGCTGTTTTTT. It is translated as CASSIFTGIPGELFF. Using reference TRBV19 and TRBJ2-2 for the parts outside the CDR3, the full variable domain is DGGITQSPKYLFRKEGQNVTLSCEQNLNHDAMYWYRQDPGQGLRLIYYSQIVNDFQKGDIAEGYSVSREKKESFPLTVTSAQKNPTAFYLCASSIFTGIPGELFFGEGSRLTVL.

The J gene is TRBJ1-6, the V gene TRBV7-2; 10 bases line up with TRBD1. Germline V gene sequence: CDR1 SGHTA, CDR2 FQGNSA. CDR3 length: 17 amino acids. J lost 10 bases, V lost 4 bases, and 13 bases had no gene match. CDR3 amino acids: CASSSNPPGQGQSPLHF. CDR3 DNA sequence: TGTGCCAGCAGCTCTAACCCCCCGGGACAGGGGCAATCACCCCTCCACTTT. Together with reference TRBV7-2 and TRBJ1-6, the CDR3 gives the full variable domain: GAGVSQSPSNKVTEKGKDVELRCDPISGHTALYWYRQSLGQGLEFLIYFQGNSAPDKSGLPSDRFSAERTGGSVSTLTIQRTQQEDSAVYLCASSSNPPGQGQSPLHFGNGTRLTVT.

The chain employs TRBV7-9 and TRBJ2-3; perhaps TRBD2 as D (7 bases). The CDR3 is made up of 16 amino acids. V was trimmed by 2 bases and J by 2 bases, leaving 14 bases between them. Germline CDR1 SEHNR, CDR2 FQNEAQ (reference sequence). This chain's CDR3 is CASSLWGGLITDTQYF. The CDR3 DNA sequence: TGTGCCAGCAGCTTATGGGGGGGCCTAATCACAGATACGCAGTATTTT.

The V and J genes are TRBV4-2 and TRBJ1-3, with 8 nucleotides matching TRBD1. Germline V gene lookup returns CDR1 LGHNA and CDR2 YNFKEQ. The V and J ends lost 0 bases and 7 bases, in that order; junction bases with no gene match: 11. The CDR3 is 17 residues long. CDR3 sequence: CASSQDLNRGLRNTIYF. CDR3 in DNA: TGTGCCAGCAGCCAAGATTTAAACAGGGGGTTACGGAACACCATATATTTT.

The chain is built from TRBV6-5 and TRBJ2-7; possible D gene TRBD2, 6 bases. CDR3 length equals 13 residues. Trimming took off 3 bases at V and 6 bases at J, with 12 bases between the two ends. CDR1 MNHEY and CDR2 SVGAGI come from the germline V gene. Here the CDR3 DNA reads TGTGCCAGCAGTTATGGCCGGGGGAGCGAGCAGTACTTC. Protein product: CASSYGRGSEQYF.

The chain carries TRBV29-1 and TRBJ2-5, with 7 positions matching TRBD1. The V segment lost 7 bases and the J segment 4 bases; nucleotides outside the gene matches: 12. Germline loops: CDR1 SQVTM, CDR2 ANQGSEA. The CDR3 length is 14 residues. Here the CDR3 reads CSADSTGDGETQYF. The CDR3 DNA follows: TGCAGCGCAGACTCCACAGGGGACGGAGAGACCCAGTACTTC.

This rearrangement joins TRBV2 to TRBJ1-5; TRBD1 aligns across 8 bases. V gave up 6 bases and J gave up 6 bases; unmatched junction bases: 4. This CDR3 is 13 amino acids long. Germline V CDR1 and CDR2: SNHLY, FYNNEI. CDR3 bases: TGTGCCAGCAGCCAGGGACAGGTTCAGCCCCAGCATTTT. This gives the protein CASSQGQVQPQHF.

The count of this clone is one. The gene calls are TRBV4-3 and TRBJ1-6; 9 positions agree with TRBD1. The V gene's germline CDR1 is LGHNA and CDR2 YSLEER. CDR3 length: 16 amino acids. The ends lost 4 bases at V and 5 bases at J; junction bases unmatched: 6. The CDR3 region is CASSLATGGDNSPLHF. The CDR3 region has the DNA TGCGCCAGCAGCCTAGCGACAGGGGGGGATAATTCACCCCTCCACTTT.

The chain recombines TRBV6-1 with TRBJ2-5, with 7 bases matching TRBD1. Trimming cost V 8 bases and J 2 bases; bases outside gene matches: 8. There are 14 residues in the CDR3. Germline CDR1 reads MNHNS; CDR2 reads SASEGT. CDR3 in amino acids: CASFHPTGQETQYF. For the CDR3, the DNA is TGTGCCAGCTTCCATCCGACAGGGCAAGAGACCCAGTACTTC.

The V and J genes are TRBV4-2 and TRBJ1-4; D may be TRBD1 (5 bases). The V gene's germline CDR1 is LGHNA and CDR2 YNFKEQ. Trimming removed 1 base from V and 5 bases from J, with 8 bases in between. This CDR3 has 14 residues. CDR3 in DNA: TGTGCCAGCAGCCAAGGACAGATAAATGAAAAACTGTTTTTT. The encoded protein is CASSQGQINEKLFF.

V and J are TRBV5-1 and TRBJ1-5; 9 bases map to TRBD1. CDR1 and CDR2 from the germline V gene are SGHRS and YFSETQ. Trimming took 0 bases from V and 8 from J; bases not matched to a gene: 6. The CDR3 is 15 residues long. DNA of the CDR3: TGCGCCAGCAGCTTGGACGGACAGGGGCCTGAGCCCCAGCATTTT. This codes for CASSLDGQGPEPQHF.

The rearrangement links TRBV6-2 or TRBV6-3 to TRBJ2-5, with 11 bases fitting TRBD1. Germline values: CDR1 MNHEY, CDR2 SVGEGT. The CDR3 is 16 residues long. Trimming took 6 bases from V and 0 from J; bases not matched to a gene: 6. The CDR3 is CASSLRDRGYQETQYF. CDR3 nucleotides: TGTGCCAGCAGCCTGAGGGACAGGGGGTACCAAGAGACCCAGTACTTC.

The V gene is TRBV5-1, the J gene TRBJ1-4; 7 bases agree with TRBD1. This CDR3 has 15 residues. V dropped 4 bases and J dropped 4; count of bases not matched to a gene: 7. Germline CDR1 SGHRS, CDR2 YFSETQ. Written as DNA, the CDR3 is TGCGCCAGCAGCCCGGAGGGGGCCCTTAATGAAAAACTGTTTTTT. Translated, it gives CASSPEGALNEKLFF.

The chain recombines TRBV29-1 with TRBJ1-2; D gene ambiguous. V shed 4 bases and J shed 6 bases, with 15 bases lying between them. This CDR3 spans 13 amino acids. Germline V gene sequence: CDR1 SQVTM, CDR2 ANQGSEA. This CDR3 is CSVARGGGDGYTF. DNA for the CDR3: TGCAGCGTTGCGCGGGGTGGAGGCGATGGCTACACCTTC.

Regarding this clone: At one of its ends the junction is not consistent with the germline gene, which may arise from a read error. J is TRBJ1-2 and V is TRBV24-1; TRBD1 is a possible D gene (6 bases). This CDR3 spans 12 amino acids. CDR1 KGHDR and CDR2 SFDVKD come from the germline V gene. CDR3 nucleotides: TGTGCCACCAGTGATTTGAAAGGGACATTTTTCTTC. Protein: CATSDLKGTFFF.

The V call is TRBV5-4, the J call TRBJ1-1; D remains unclear. Trimming left V 10 bases short and J 3 bases short, with 13 bases between. Germline assignment: CDR1 SGHNT and CDR2 YYREEE (reference sequence). The length of the CDR3 is 12 residues. For the CDR3, the DNA is TGTGCCGGCAAAAAGCCTGACACTGAAGCTTTCTTT. It yields the protein CAGKKPDTEAFF.

J is TRBJ2-3 and V is TRBV4-2; 8 bases are shared with TRBD2. The V segment lost 5 bases and the J segment 3 bases; nucleotides outside the gene matches: 4. The CDR3 sequence is 14 residues long. Germline V gene data show CDR1 as LGHNA and CDR2 as YNFKEQ. For the CDR3, the DNA is TGTGCCAGCAGCAGCGGGGGTCGGACAGATACGCAGTATTTT. This encodes CASSSGGRTDTQYF.

The chain carries TRBV20-1 and TRBJ1-4; tentative D call: TRBD1 (5 bases). With 1 base removed from V and 10 bases from J, the gap between germline ends came to 7 bases. The CDR3 has 11 amino acids. Germline V CDR1 and CDR2: DFQATT, SNEGSKA (reference sequence). The CDR3 coding sequence is TGCAGTGCTAGAGGGGGGGGAAAACTGTTTTTT. Translation: CSARGGGKLFF.

The count of this clone is one. The chain carries TRBV2 and TRBJ2-3; D gene uncertain. Germline-derived CDR1 and CDR2 are SNHLY and FYNNEI. Trimming shortened V by 4 bases and J by 0 bases, and 8 bases separated the two germline ends. This CDR3 has 14 amino acids. CDR3 sequence (DNA): TGTGCCAGCAGTGGGGCCACTAGCACAGATACGCAGTATTTT. It specifies CASSGATSTDTQYF.